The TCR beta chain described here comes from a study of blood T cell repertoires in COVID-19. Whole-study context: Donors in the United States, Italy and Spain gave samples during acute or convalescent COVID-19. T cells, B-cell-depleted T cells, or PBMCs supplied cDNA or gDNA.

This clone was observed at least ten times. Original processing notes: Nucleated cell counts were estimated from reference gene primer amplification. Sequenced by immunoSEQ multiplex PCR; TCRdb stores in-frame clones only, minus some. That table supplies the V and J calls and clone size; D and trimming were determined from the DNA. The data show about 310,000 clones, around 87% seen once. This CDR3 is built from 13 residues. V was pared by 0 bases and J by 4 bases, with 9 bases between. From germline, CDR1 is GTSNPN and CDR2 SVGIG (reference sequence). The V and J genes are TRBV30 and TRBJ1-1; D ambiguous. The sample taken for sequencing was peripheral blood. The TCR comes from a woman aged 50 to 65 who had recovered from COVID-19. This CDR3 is CAWSVGPGTEAFF. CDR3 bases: TGTGCCTGGAGTGTTGGTCCGGGCACTGAAGCTTTCTTT.